Shown below are 29 T cell receptor beta chains from a single sample sequenced in a study of spatial heterogeneity in lung cancer. From the 5' RACE reads, TCRdb called clonotypes with MiXCR, one entry per CDR3 protein. The repertoire has about 39,000 distinct CDR3 sequences, less than 6% of them found once; the top ten carry 11%. The sample's time point: sample taken at primary tumor resection. Sequencing was performed on whole RNA extracted from tumor and nontumor lung tissue, or from frozen PBMC, and the material was left unsorted. The sample consisted of PBMCs, taken at surgery. The receptor set was obtained from a male donor with early-stage non-small cell lung cancer.

The V gene is TRBV29-1, the J gene TRBJ2-7; 7 bases agree with TRBD1. The CDR3 totals 14 residues. J lost 0 bases, V lost 6 bases, and 8 bases had no gene match. CDR1 and CDR2 from the germline V gene are SQVTM and ANQGSEA. The CDR3 spells CSVVYRDSSYEQYF. The CDR3 DNA follows: TGCAGCGTAGTTTACCGGGACAGCTCCTACGAGCAGTACTTC.

This clonotype was seen at least ten times. The chain employs TRBV11-2 and TRBJ2-5; 8 positions agree with TRBD2. Trimming took 4 bases from V and 2 from J; bases not matched to a gene: 9. The germline CDR1 and CDR2 sequences are SGHAT and FQNNGV. There are 16 residues in the CDR3. The CDR3 loop is CASSSRGSGDQETQYF. The CDR3 DNA reads TGTGCCAGCAGCTCTCGCGGTAGCGGGGATCAAGAGACCCAGTACTTC.

The rearrangement links TRBV12-3 or TRBV12-4 to TRBJ2-2; D gene ambiguous. This CDR3 comprises 14 residues. V was shortened by 7 bases and J by 7 bases, with 16 bases between the two germline ends. For the CDR3, the DNA is TGTGCCAGCACCCACGGGCAGCATGACGGGGAGCTGTTTTTT. Translation gives CASTHGQHDGELFF.

This clonotype was found many times. V and J are TRBV6-1 and TRBJ2-5; no definite D call. CDR3 size: 12 residues. V lost 1 base, J lost 5 bases, and 5 bases lay in between. Germline assignment: CDR1 MNHNS and CDR2 SASEGT. The CDR3 region is CASSEVRETQYF. In nucleotides, the CDR3 is TGTGCCAGCAGTGAAGTCCGGGAGACCCAGTACTTC.

By share, this clonotype counts as medium-sized. The CDR3 region has the DNA TGTGCCAGCAGCTTTCCGGGCAGGCAGTACCAAGAGACCCAGTACTTC. Translated, it gives CASSFPGRQYQETQYF. V and J are TRBV28 and TRBJ2-5; D not certain. Trimming stripped 6 bases from V and 0 bases from J, with 17 bases between. The CDR3 runs 16 residues. Germline CDR1 and CDR2: MDHEN and SYDVKM. The full variable domain, in which reference TRBV28 and TRBJ2-5 provide the parts outside the CDR3, is DVKVTQSSRYLVKRTGEKVFLECVQDMDHENMFWYRQDPGLGLRLIYFSYDVKMKEKGDIPEGYSVSREKKERFSLILESASTNQTSMYLCASSFPGRQYQETQYFGPGTRLLVL.

The gene calls are TRBV12-3 or TRBV12-4 and TRBJ2-1; weak D call: TRBD1 (5 bases). The V and J ends lost 3 bases and 12 bases respectively, with 21 bases between them. This CDR3 spans 15 amino acids. The CDR3 is CASSLQGPTDPSQFF. CDR3 nucleotides: TGTGCCAGCAGTTTGCAGGGCCCCACAGATCCCTCGCAGTTCTTC.

There are many counts of this clonotype. The rearrangement uses TRBV5-1 and TRBJ1-4; D is uncertain. The CDR3 totals 14 residues. CDR1 and CDR2 (germline): SGHRS, YFSETQ. V was cut by 7 bases and J by 0 bases, with 10 bases left in between. The CDR3 nucleotides are TGCGCCAGCTCCGACGGAGCAACTAATGAAAAACTGTTTTTT. As protein: CASSDGATNEKLFF.

The genes are TRBV20-1 and TRBJ2-7; 9 bases match TRBD1. Trimming removed 2 bases from V and 7 bases from J; junction bases left unmatched: 12. The CDR3 has 15 amino acids. Germline V gene data show CDR1 as DFQATT and CDR2 as SNEGSKA (reference sequence). Here the CDR3 DNA reads TGCAGTGCTAGACGATCCGGGACAGGGACCTTAGAGCAGTACTTC. Protein product: CSARRSGTGTLEQYF.

This clonotype was observed a few times. This sequence joins TRBV20-1 and TRBJ2-3; D not certain. Trimming removed 6 bases from V and 6 bases from J, with 7 bases in between. This CDR3 comprises 10 residues. The germline CDR1 and CDR2 sequences are DFQATT and SNEGSKA (reference sequence). The chain's CDR3 is CSAPEDTQYF. The DNA of the CDR3 is TGCAGTGCCCCCGAGGATACGCAGTATTTT.

Ten or more counts support this clonotype. The genes are TRBV2 and TRBJ2-3; D not certain. This CDR3 has 12 residues. The V gene lost 7 bases and the J gene lost 4 bases, with 9 bases spanning the gap. The germline V gene encodes CDR1 SNHLY and CDR2 FYNNEI. CDR3 bases: TGTGCCAGCACCACTGCTCCAGATACGCAGTATTTT. Its protein product is CASTTAPDTQYF. The variable domain in full, with the rest retrieved from reference TRBV2 and TRBJ2-3, is EPEVTQTPSHQVTQMGQEVILRCVPISNHLYFYWYRQILGQKVEFLVSFYNNEISEKSEIFDDQFSVERPDGSNFTLKIRSTKLEDSAMYFCASTTAPDTQYFGPGTRLTVL.

This clonotype was observed many times. CDR3 sequence (DNA): TGTGCCACCGCACAGGGTCCCTACTATGGCTACACCTTC. It is translated as CATAQGPYYGYTF. This chain links TRBV12-3 or TRBV12-4 with TRBJ1-2; perhaps TRBD1 as D (6 bases). This CDR3 region has 13 residues. The V gene lost 10 bases and the J gene lost 3 bases, with 15 bases spanning the gap.

This clonotype has at least ten counts. The chain is built from TRBV29-1 and TRBJ2-7, with D maybe TRBD2 (6 bases). The CDR3 extends over 12 amino acids. The ends were cut back, 3 bases at V and 3 bases at J, with 9 bases in the middle. Germline V gene data show CDR1 as SQVTM and CDR2 as ANQGSEA. CDR3 amino acids: CSVEGGGYEQYF. The CDR3 nucleotides read TGCAGCGTTGAGGGGGGAGGCTACGAGCAGTACTTC.

The chain has TRBV20-1 and TRBJ1-2; D not resolved. V lost 0 bases and J lost 8, with 10 bases in between. Germline CDR1 is DFQATT and CDR2 is SNEGSKA (reference sequence). The CDR3 contains 12 residues. CDR3 region: CSARDQLVGYTF. CDR3 DNA: TGCAGTGCTAGAGATCAATTGGTGGGCTACACCTTC.

This chain joins TRBV28 and TRBJ1-1; possibly TRBD1 for D (5 bases). Germline V lookup: CDR1 MDHEN, CDR2 SYDVKM. The ends were cut back, 7 bases at V and 1 base at J, with 22 bases in the middle. The CDR3 has 17 amino acids. The CDR3 reads CASKIPGTPRRNTEAFF. As DNA, the CDR3 is TGTGCCAGCAAGATTCCTGGGACCCCACGCAGGAACACTGAAGCTTTCTTT.

At least ten counts were recorded for this clonotype. The gene calls are TRBV6-2 or TRBV6-3 and TRBJ2-7; D is possibly TRBD2 (6 bases). Deletions cut 2 bases from V and 4 bases from J, with 15 bases between. The CDR3 runs to 15 residues. Germline V gene sequence: CDR1 MNHEY, CDR2 SVGEGT. The CDR3 protein is CASSYELGSGYEQYF. The CDR3 DNA follows: TGTGCCAGCAGTTACGAGCTTGGGAGCGGGTACGAGCAGTACTTC.

This clonotype was found many times. CDR3 in amino acids: CASSQEGQVFGYTF. The DNA for the CDR3 is TGCGCCAGCAGCCAAGAAGGACAGGTCTTCGGCTACACCTTC. V is TRBV4-1 and J is TRBJ1-2, with TRBD1 matching 7 bases. Trimming at V came to 0 bases and at J to 8 bases, leaving 6 bases not matched to a gene. Germline-derived CDR1 and CDR2 are MGHRA and YSYEKL. The CDR3 contains 14 residues.

CDR3 in amino acids: CASSQGPGRVSTDTQYF. The CDR3 bases are TGCGCCAGCAGCCAAGGACCAGGCAGGGTGAGCACAGATACGCAGTATTTT. This sequence joins TRBV4-3 and TRBJ2-3; D perhaps matches TRBD1 (5 bases). Germline assignment: CDR1 LGHNA and CDR2 YSLEER. V lost 1 base and J lost 0, with 14 bases in between. The CDR3 consists of 17 residues.

This clonotype was observed many times. This rearrangement joins TRBV7-2 to TRBJ1-5, with a tentative D call TRBD1 (6 bases). CDR3 size: 14 residues. V was pared by 5 bases and J by 3 bases, with 11 bases between. The germline V gene has CDR1 SGHTA and CDR2 FQGNSA. CDR3 sequence reads: CASSQGTYNQPQHF. The CDR3 DNA sequence: TGTGCCAGCAGCCAGGGGACCTACAATCAGCCCCAGCATTTT. Drawing the rest from reference TRBV7-2 and TRBJ1-5, the complete variable domain is GAGVSQSPSNKVTEKGKDVELRCDPISGHTALYWYRQSLGQGLEFLIYFQGNSAPDKSGLPSDRFSAERTGGSVSTLTIQRTQQEDSAVYLCASSQGTYNQPQHFGDGTRLSIL.

This clonotype was recorded many times. V gene TRBV28 combines with J gene TRBJ1-5, with D possibly matching TRBD1 (6 bases). The V end was cut by 8 bases, the J end by 4 bases, with 12 bases between. CDR3 length: 13 amino acids. Germline CDR1 and CDR2: MDHEN and SYDVKM. The CDR3 sequence is CASRRTENQPQHF. In DNA form, the CDR3 reads TGTGCCAGCCGCAGGACAGAGAATCAGCCCCAGCATTTT. The entire variable domain, with the rest obtained from reference TRBV28 and TRBJ1-5, is as follows: DVKVTQSSRYLVKRTGEKVFLECVQDMDHENMFWYRQDPGLGLRLIYFSYDVKMKEKGDIPEGYSVSREKKERFSLILESASTNQTSMYLCASRRTENQPQHFGDGTRLSIL.

This clonotype was detected ten times or more. The chain has TRBV7-2 and TRBJ1-1, with D possibly being TRBD1 (5 bases). CDR1 is SGHTA, CDR2 FQGNSA, per germline. V was cut by 0 bases and J by 7 bases, with 12 bases left in between. This CDR3 is built from 14 residues. CDR3 sequence: CASSLAQGRYEAFF. In DNA form, the CDR3 reads TGTGCCAGCAGCTTAGCGCAGGGTCGCTATGAAGCTTTCTTT.

This clonotype occurred many times. The chain couples TRBV10-3 to TRBJ2-7; the match to TRBD2 covers 10 bases. The CDR3 covers 15 residues. The junction had 6 bases not matched to a gene; V was cut back by 6 bases and J by 1 base. CDR1 and CDR2 (germline): ENHRY, SYGVKD. The CDR3 is CAISASGGGSYEQYF. Here the CDR3 DNA reads TGTGCCATCAGCGCTAGCGGGGGAGGGTCCTACGAGCAGTACTTC.

This clonotype was detected ten times or more. The V gene is TRBV28, the J gene TRBJ1-2, with 9 bases fitting TRBD1. Germline CDR1 is MDHEN and CDR2 is SYDVKM. J lost 3 bases, V lost 5 bases, and 7 bases had no gene match. CDR3 length: 15 amino acids. The CDR3 bases are TGTGCCAGCAGTGTAACGGGACAGGGTCACTATGGCTACACCTTC. Amino acid sequence: CASSVTGQGHYGYTF.

This clonotype occurred many times. The chain links TRBV29-1 to TRBJ1-1; D may be TRBD1 (5 bases). The V gene's germline CDR1 is SQVTM and CDR2 ANQGSEA. CDR3 length: 13 residues. Trimming took 3 bases from V and 5 from J, leaving 13 bases between them. CDR3 loop: CSVDGGGRTEAFF. CDR3 bases: TGCAGCGTTGATGGGGGGGGGAGAACTGAAGCTTTCTTT.

This clonotype was detected ten times or more. The V gene is TRBV3-1, the J gene TRBJ1-2; D remains unclear. This CDR3 has 14 amino acids. Trimming took 3 bases from V and 0 from J, leaving 8 bases between them. CDR1 LGHDT and CDR2 YNNKEL come from the germline V gene (reference sequence). Here the CDR3 DNA reads TGTGCCAGCAGCCACGGCAGTCCTAACTATGGCTACACCTTC. As protein: CASSHGSPNYGYTF.

This clonotype was seen at least ten times. This chain joins TRBV12-3 or TRBV12-4 and TRBJ2-7; 11 positions match TRBD1. The CDR3 consists of 14 residues. Trimming removed 4 bases from V and 3 bases from J; junction bases left unmatched: 2. The CDR3 region has the DNA TGTGCCAGCAGTTGGACAGGGGGCTACTACGAGCAGTACTTC. This codes for CASSWTGGYYEQYF.

This clonotype was observed a few times. This chain links TRBV28 with TRBJ1-5; D ambiguous. There are 13 residues in the CDR3. Trimming stripped 2 bases from V and 6 bases from J, with 8 bases between. The germline CDR1 and CDR2 sequences are MDHEN and SYDVKM. The CDR3: CASSLDLGQPQHF. Written as DNA, the CDR3 is TGTGCCAGCAGTTTAGACTTAGGTCAGCCCCAGCATTTT.

This chain uses TRBV10-3 with TRBJ1-1; no clear D gene. This CDR3 has 14 residues. The germline V gene encodes CDR1 ENHRY and CDR2 SYGVKD. Trimming removed 7 bases from V and 7 bases from J, with 19 bases in between. The CDR3 reads CAITPGGLPDEAFF. The CDR3 DNA sequence: TGTGCCATCACTCCCGGAGGGCTACCGGATGAAGCTTTCTTT.

The V and J genes are TRBV5-4 and TRBJ2-5, with 7 bases that match TRBD1. This CDR3 is built from 14 residues. Germline trimming cut 0 bases from V and 7 bases from J; bases unmatched to any gene: 6. CDR1 and CDR2 (germline): SGHNT, YYREEE (reference sequence). DNA for the CDR3: TGTGCCAGCAGCTTGGCCGGGACAGAGGCGACCCAGTACTTC. Its translation is CASSLAGTEATQYF.

This clonotype was observed many times. V gene TRBV11-2 combines with J gene TRBJ2-7; D is possibly TRBD1 (5 bases). This CDR3 comprises 14 residues. From germline, CDR1 is SGHAT and CDR2 FQNNGV. Trimming stripped 5 bases from V and 0 bases from J, with 11 bases between. CDR3 region: CASSLRQSSYEQYF. CDR3 sequence (DNA): TGTGCCAGCAGCCTACGACAGAGCTCCTACGAGCAGTACTTC.